What follows describes a single TCR beta chain. No antigen is known for it. From each donor, an approximately 2.5 ml peripheral blood sample was drawn into PAXgene tubes and stored at -80 degrees C. Total RNA was isolated from whole blood with the PAXgene blood miRNA kit on an automated QIAcube, without T cell sorting. Peripheral blood from monozygotic twin pairs, either concordant or discordant for inflammatory bowel disease, underwent deep TCRalpha and TCRbeta repertoire profiling that used unique molecular barcoding. Smoking habits were recorded for all twin pairs, with individuals classified as current, former or never smokers. The germline V gene sets CDR1 to SGHTA and CDR2 to FQGNSA. The CDR3 numbers 14 residues from cysteine through phenylalanine. The protein alone is recorded here. Receptor libraries were prepared by 5' RACE. For each TCR library, 3,500 to 4,500 ng of total RNA was used. For each sample, cDNA was synthesized in eight separate reactions using SMARTScribe reverse transcriptase. During cDNA synthesis, template switching was used to introduce unique molecular identifiers that contained a 6-nucleotide sample barcode. TCRalpha and TCRbeta cDNA was amplified in two nested PCRs of about 17 and 10 cycles, and bead purification was carried out after each PCR. Before amplification, cDNA was treated with uracil DNA-glycosylase and purified using the QIAquick PCR purification kit. The second PCR was the step at which Illumina TruSeq-compatible adapters and sample-specific barcodes were added. Library quality and concentration were checked on TapeStation and Qubit, and libraries were pooled at around 5.3 ng each. Sequencing of pooled libraries was carried out on an Illumina HiSeq2500 single-index Rapid Run using 2 x 100 bp reads and custom sequencing primers. The study's own analysis went as follows. PCR and sequencing errors were corrected by UMI-based consensus assembly using MiGEC version 1.2.6. MiXCR version 2.1.1 was used to carry out V(D)J alignment, clonotype assembly and CDR3 extraction. Gene usage, clonotype sharing and MAIT/NKT TCR abundance were normalised by analysing the top 1000, 10 000 and 20 000 clonotypes per sample. After downsampling to 27 000 UMIs, diversity was calculated as the inverse Simpson index using the vegan R package. Paired Mann-Whitney U tests on discordant twin pairs were used, with Benjamini-Hochberg multiple-testing correction. TCRdb reprocessed the reads, and each CDR3 protein sequence is entered once, without DNA. TCRdb, rather than the study authors, made the V and J calls. The sample table holds about 330,000 distinct CDR3 sequences. Over 2% of the sample rests with the top ten.

This sample stems from a study of monozygotic twins with inflammatory bowel disease (dated by TCRdb to the late 2010s). Turning to the overall study: The full study comprised some 30 monozygotic twin pairs: nine German pairs (four IBD-concordant, five IBD-discordant) and 19 IBD-discordant Danish pairs. The search for disease-associated traits relied mainly on comparing IBD patients with their genetically identical healthy co-twins within discordant pairs. Each individual had, on average, about 151 000 unique TCRalpha sequences and 181 000 unique TCRbeta sequences available for analysis.

Overall results and qualifications from the work: Because patients were on differing immunosuppressive treatments, the repertoires may have picked up extra background noise and inter-individual variability. Compared with healthy twins, IBD patients shared fewer clonotypes with other individuals, and the difference was most pronounced in patients with signs of disease activity. Repertoire similarity did not differ between concordant and discordant twins, possibly due to limited statistical power. IBD patients had lower TCRbeta repertoire diversity, measured by the inverse Simpson index, than their healthy co-twins. The analysis was unable to tell apart different T cell subtypes. The results gave no support for a single strong signal or clonotype linked to IBD.

Sequencing was carried out using blood. The chain was built from TRBV7-2 and TRBJ1-1. The source is a human donor with ulcerative colitis or Crohn's disease, or a healthy co-twin of an affected twin (not recorded which). The CDR3 protein: CASSGSRELPEAFF.